This T cell receptor (beta chain) is drawn from a study of CD4 T cells in relation to SARS-CoV-2 and coronaviruses. The unexposed donors gave CD4+ T cells in about 2011-2019, prior to COVID-19. CD4+ T cells were isolated from the cells after more than nine days of culture. Testing used SARS-CoV-2 S/N and four cold-coronavirus spikes on unexposed-donor CD4+ T cells, cells permitting. Study-level points and caveats: Around 60% of donors had memory CD4+ clonotypes crossrecognizing SARS-CoV-2 and common cold coronavirus spike.

The protocol was immunoSEQ multiplex PCR, while the TCRdb copy is restricted to in-frame clones and leaves out a portion. The sample includes about 24,000 clones, approximately 76% of them seen just once. Remarks on this clone: Its antigen is not identified.

The CDR3 runs 12 residues. V was trimmed by 0 bases and J by 13 bases, leaving 9 bases between them. CDR1 is KGHDR, CDR2 SFDVKD, per germline. The chain employs TRBV24-1 and TRBJ2-1, with D hard to call. This clonotype originated in a human donor in good health. Sequencing input: CD4+ T cells from PBMCs, cultured in vitro. CDR3 in DNA: TGTGCCACCAGTGATTTGGTGGCAGGACAGTTCTTC. Its protein product is CATSDLVAGQFF.